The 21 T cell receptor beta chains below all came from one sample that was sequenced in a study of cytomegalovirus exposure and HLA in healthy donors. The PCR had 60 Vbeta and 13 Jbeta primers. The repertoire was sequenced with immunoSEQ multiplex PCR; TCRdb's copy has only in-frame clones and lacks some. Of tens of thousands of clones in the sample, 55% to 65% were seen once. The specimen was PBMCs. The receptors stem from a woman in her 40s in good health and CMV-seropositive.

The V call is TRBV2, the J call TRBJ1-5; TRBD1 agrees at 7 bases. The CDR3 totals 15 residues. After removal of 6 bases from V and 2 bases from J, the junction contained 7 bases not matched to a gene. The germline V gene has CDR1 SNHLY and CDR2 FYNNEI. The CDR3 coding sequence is TGTGCCAGCAGCCTTGCCACAGGGGGCAATCAGCCCCAGCATTTT. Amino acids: CASSLATGGNQPQHF.

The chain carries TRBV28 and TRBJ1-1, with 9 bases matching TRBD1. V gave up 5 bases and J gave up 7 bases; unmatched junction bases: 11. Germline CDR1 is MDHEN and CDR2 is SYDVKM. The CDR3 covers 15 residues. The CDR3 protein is CASSPQDRGAFEAFF. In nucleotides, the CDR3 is TGTGCCAGCAGTCCACAAGACAGGGGGGCATTTGAAGCTTTCTTT.

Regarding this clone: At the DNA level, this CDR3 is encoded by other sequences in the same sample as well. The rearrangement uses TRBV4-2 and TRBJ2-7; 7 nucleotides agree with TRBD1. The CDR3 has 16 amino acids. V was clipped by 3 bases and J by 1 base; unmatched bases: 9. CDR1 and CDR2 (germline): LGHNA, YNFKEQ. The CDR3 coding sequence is TGTGCCAGCAGCCAGAGGGACAGCACAAGGTCCTACGAGCAGTACTTC. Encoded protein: CASSQRDSTRSYEQYF.

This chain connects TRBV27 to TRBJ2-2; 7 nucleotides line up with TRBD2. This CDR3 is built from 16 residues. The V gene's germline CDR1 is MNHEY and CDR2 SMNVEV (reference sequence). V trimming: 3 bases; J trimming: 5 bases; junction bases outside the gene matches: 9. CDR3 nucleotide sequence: TGTGCCAGCAGTTTGTTGGCGGGAGTTGGGACCGGGGAGCTGTTTTTT. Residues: CASSLLAGVGTGELFF.

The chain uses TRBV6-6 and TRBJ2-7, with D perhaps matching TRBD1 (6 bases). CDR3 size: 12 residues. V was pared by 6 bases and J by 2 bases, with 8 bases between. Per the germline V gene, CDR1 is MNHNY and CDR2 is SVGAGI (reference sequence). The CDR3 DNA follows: TGTGCCAGCAGGACAGGTACCTACGAGCAGTACTTC. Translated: CASRTGTYEQYF.

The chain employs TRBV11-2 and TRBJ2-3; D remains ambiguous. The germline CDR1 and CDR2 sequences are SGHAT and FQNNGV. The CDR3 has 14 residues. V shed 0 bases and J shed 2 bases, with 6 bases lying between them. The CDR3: CASSLDGATDTQYF. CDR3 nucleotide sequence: TGTGCCAGCAGCTTAGACGGAGCCACAGATACGCAGTATTTT.

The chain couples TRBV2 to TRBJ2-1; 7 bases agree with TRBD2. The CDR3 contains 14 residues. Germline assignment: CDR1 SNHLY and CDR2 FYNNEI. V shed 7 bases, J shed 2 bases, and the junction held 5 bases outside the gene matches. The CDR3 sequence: CASTGGGAYNEQFF. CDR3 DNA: TGTGCCAGCACTGGGGGGGGAGCCTACAATGAGCAGTTCTTC.

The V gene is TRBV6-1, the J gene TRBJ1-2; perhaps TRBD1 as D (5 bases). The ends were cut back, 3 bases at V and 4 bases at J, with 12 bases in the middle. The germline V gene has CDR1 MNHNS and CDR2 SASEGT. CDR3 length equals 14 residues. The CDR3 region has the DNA TGTGCCAGCAGTGAGGGGGGTCGGGGCTATGGCTACACCTTC. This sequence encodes CASSEGGRGYGYTF.

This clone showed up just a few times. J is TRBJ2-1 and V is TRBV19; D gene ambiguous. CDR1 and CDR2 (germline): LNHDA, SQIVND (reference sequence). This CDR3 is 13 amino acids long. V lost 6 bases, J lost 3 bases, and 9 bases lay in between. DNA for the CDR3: TGTGCCAGTAGGGTGGCAGACTACAATGAGCAGTTCTTC. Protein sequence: CASRVADYNEQFF. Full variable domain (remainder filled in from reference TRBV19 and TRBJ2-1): DGGITQSPKYLFRKEGQNVTLSCEQNLNHDAMYWYRQDPGQGLRLIYYSQIVNDFQKGDIAEGYSVSREKKESFPLTVTSAQKNPTAFYLCASRVADYNEQFFGPGTRLTVL.

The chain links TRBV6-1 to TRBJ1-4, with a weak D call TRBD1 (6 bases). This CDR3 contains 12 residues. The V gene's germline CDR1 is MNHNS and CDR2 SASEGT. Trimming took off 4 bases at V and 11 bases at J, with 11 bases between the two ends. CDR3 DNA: TGTGCCAGCAGTGGAGGACAGATTAAACTGTTTTTT. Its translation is CASSGGQIKLFF.

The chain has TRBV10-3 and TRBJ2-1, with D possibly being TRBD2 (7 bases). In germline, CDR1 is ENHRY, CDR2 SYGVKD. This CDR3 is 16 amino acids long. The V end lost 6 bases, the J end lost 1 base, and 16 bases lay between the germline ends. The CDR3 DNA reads TGTGCCATCAGGGGGGGCGGGAGAGGGTCCTACAATGAGCAGTTCTTC. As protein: CAIRGGGRGSYNEQFF.

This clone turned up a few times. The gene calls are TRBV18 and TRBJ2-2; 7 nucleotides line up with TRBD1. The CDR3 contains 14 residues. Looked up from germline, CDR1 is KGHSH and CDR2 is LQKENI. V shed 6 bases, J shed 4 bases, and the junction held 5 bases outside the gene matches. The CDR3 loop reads CASSTGVRTGELFF. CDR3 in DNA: TGTGCCAGCTCTACAGGGGTCCGCACCGGGGAGCTGTTTTTT. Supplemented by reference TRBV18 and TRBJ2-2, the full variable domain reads NAGVMQNPRHLVRRRGQEARLRCSPMKGHSHVYWYRQLPEEGLKFMVYLQKENIIDESGMPKERFSAEFPKEGPSILRIQQVVRGDSAAYFCASSTGVRTGELFFGEGSRLTVL.

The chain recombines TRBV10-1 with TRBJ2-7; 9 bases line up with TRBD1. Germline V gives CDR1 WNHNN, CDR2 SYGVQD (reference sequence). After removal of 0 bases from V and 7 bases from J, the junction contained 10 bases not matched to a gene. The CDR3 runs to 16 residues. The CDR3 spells CASSESSGTGKMEQYF. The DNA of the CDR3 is TGCGCCAGCAGTGAGTCGTCCGGGACAGGGAAAATGGAGCAGTACTTC.

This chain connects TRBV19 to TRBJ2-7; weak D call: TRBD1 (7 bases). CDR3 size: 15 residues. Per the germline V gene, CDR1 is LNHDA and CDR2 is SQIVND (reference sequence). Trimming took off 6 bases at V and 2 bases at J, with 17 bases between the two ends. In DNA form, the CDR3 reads TGTGCCAGTAGCGATGGAGGGGACAGAGCCTACGAGCAGTACTTC. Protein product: CASSDGGDRAYEQYF.

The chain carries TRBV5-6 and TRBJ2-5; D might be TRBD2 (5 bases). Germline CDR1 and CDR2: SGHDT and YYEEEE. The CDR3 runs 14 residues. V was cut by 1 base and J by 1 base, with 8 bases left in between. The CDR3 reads CASSLKEGQETQYF. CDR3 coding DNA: TGTGCCAGCAGCTTGAAAGAGGGCCAAGAGACCCAGTACTTC. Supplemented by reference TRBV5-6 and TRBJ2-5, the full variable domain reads DAGVTQSPTHLIKTRGQQVTLRCSPKSGHDTVSWYQQALGQGPQFIFQYYEEEERQRGNFPDRFSGHQFPNYSSELNVNALLLGDSALYLCASSLKEGQETQYFGPGTRLLVL.

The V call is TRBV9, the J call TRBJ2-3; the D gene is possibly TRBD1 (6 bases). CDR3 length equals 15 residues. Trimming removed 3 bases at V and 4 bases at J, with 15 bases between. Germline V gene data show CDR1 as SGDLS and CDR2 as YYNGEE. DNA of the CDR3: TGTGCCAGCAGCGCACAGGGTGTGAACGCAGATACGCAGTATTTT. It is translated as CASSAQGVNADTQYF.

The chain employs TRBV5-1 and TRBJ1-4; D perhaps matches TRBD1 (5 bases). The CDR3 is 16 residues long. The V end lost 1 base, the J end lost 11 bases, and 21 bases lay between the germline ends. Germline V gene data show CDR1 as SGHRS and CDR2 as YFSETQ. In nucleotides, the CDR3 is TGCGCCAGCAGCTTGTACCAGGGCGCAAATTACGGGAAACTGTTTTTT. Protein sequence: CASSLYQGANYGKLFF. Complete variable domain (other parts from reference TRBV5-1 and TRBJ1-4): KAGVTQTPRYLIKTRGQQVTLSCSPISGHRSVSWYQQTPGQGLQFLFEYFSETQRNKGNFPGRFSGRQFSNSRSEMNVSTLELGDSALYLCASSLYQGANYGKLFFGSGTQLSVL.

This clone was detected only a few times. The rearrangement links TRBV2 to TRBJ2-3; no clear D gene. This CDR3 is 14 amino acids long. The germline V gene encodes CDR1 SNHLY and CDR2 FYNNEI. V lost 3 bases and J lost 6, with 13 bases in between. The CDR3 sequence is CASSDSRPNDTQYF. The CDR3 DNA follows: TGTGCCAGCAGTGACTCGCGGCCCAATGATACGCAGTATTTT. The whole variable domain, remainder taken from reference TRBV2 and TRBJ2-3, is EPEVTQTPSHQVTQMGQEVILRCVPISNHLYFYWYRQILGQKVEFLVSFYNNEISEKSEIFDDQFSVERPDGSNFTLKIRSTKLEDSAMYFCASSDSRPNDTQYFGPGTRLTVL.

The CDR3 is CASSLAVGHRNTGELFF. The CDR3 bases are TGCGCCAGCAGCTTGGCCGTCGGACACCGGAACACCGGGGAGCTGTTTTTT. V gene TRBV5-1 combines with J gene TRBJ2-2; possible D gene TRBD1, 5 bases. CDR1 is SGHRS, CDR2 YFSETQ, per germline. V was cut by 0 bases and J by 1 base, with 13 bases left in between. This CDR3 region has 17 residues.

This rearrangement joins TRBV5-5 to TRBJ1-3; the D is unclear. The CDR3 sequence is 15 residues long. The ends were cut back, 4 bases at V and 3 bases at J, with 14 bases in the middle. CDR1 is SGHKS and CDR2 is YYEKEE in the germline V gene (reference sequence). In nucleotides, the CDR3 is TGTGCCAGCAGCCGAGTACAGCAACTTGGAAACACCATATATTTT. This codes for CASSRVQQLGNTIYF.

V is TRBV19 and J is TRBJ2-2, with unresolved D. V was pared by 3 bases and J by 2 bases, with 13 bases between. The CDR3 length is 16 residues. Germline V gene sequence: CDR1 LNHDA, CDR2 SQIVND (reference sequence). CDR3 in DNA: TGTGCCAGTAGTATGGTGAGAACCCTAAACACCGGGGAGCTGTTTTTT. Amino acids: CASSMVRTLNTGELFF.